A selection of T cell receptor beta chains follows, all from one sample in a study of blood T cell repertoires in COVID-19. The repertoire was sequenced with immunoSEQ multiplex PCR; TCRdb's copy has only in-frame clones and lacks some. The sample has some 340,000 clones; more than 90% are singletons. Sequenced input: PBMCs or T cells enriched from blood (not recorded which). The receptors shown here come from a woman aged 25 to 39 who had been exposed to COVID-19. CDR3s include the opening cysteine and the closing phenylalanine or tryptophan. D genes are given only for firm matches. The size entry is marked missing in some rows and otherwise reads once, few, many or a size class.

>TRBV29-1|NA|NA|TRBJ1-1
TGCAGCGTTGAGTACAGGGCGGACACTGAAGCTTTCTTT
CSVEYRADTEAFF
>TRBV6-5|TRBD1|NA|TRBJ2-7
TGTGCCAGCAGGTTAGGGACAGGGAGCTCCTACGAGCAGTACTTC
CASRLGTGSSYEQYF
>TRBV9|TRBD1|NA|TRBJ1-2
TGTGCCAGCAGCGCCCGACAGGGGGCATTTGGCTACACCTTC
CASSARQGAFGYTF
>TRBV7-2|TRBD2|NA|TRBJ2-7
TGTGCCAGCAGCCCCGGGACTAGCGGGCCCTCCTACGAGCAGTACTTC
CASSPGTSGPSYEQYF
>TRBV28|NA|NA|TRBJ1-2
TGTGCCAGCAGTTTATTCGGGGAAGTCTACACCTTC
CASSLFGEVYTF
>TRBV9|TRBD1|NA|TRBJ2-5
TGTGCCAGCAGTCGAGGCGGGACAGGGTACCAAGAGACCCAGTACTTC
CASSRGGTGYQETQYF
>TRBV19|NA|NA|TRBJ1-2
TGTGCCAGTAGGGAGGACAGCATACGTGGCTACACCTTC
CASREDSIRGYTF
>TRBV12-3/TRBV12-4|NA|NA|TRBJ1-2
TGTGCCAGCAGTCTCGACATTGGTGGCTACACCTTC
CASSLDIGGYTF
>TRBV20-1|NA|NA|TRBJ1-1
TGCAGTGCTAGCGGGAGATACTTT
CSASGRYF
>TRBV14|NA|NA|TRBJ1-6
TGTGCCAGCAGCCGGTCGGGTTTTAATTCACCCCTCCACTTT
CASSRSGFNSPLHF
>TRBV2|NA|NA|TRBJ1-1
TGTGCCAGCAGTTTACAGCAGAACACTGAAGCTTTCTTT
CASSLQQNTEAFF
>TRBV18|NA|NA|TRBJ1-3
TGTGCCAGCTCGCAATCGCGTGACACCATATATTTT
CASSQSRDTIYF
>TRBV19|NA|once|TRBJ1-5
TGTGCCAGTAATCCTACAGGTATAGGGAATCAGCCCCAGCATTTT
CASNPTGIGNQPQHF
>TRBV4-1|TRBD1|once|TRBJ2-6
TGCGCCAGCAGCCAAACCCAGGGGGCGAGCGGGGCCAACGTCCTGACTTTC
CASSQTQGASGANVLTF
>TRBV4-2|NA|NA|TRBJ1-1
TGTGCCAGCAGCCAAGACAGAGGGACTAACGAAGCTTTCTTT
CASSQDRGTNEAFF
>TRBV2|TRBD1|NA|TRBJ1-2
TGTGCCAGCAACCCTATGGGACAGGGGTATGGCTACACCTTC
CASNPMGQGYGYTF
>TRBV5-1|TRBD2|NA|TRBJ2-1
TGCGCCAGCAGCTTGGGACTAGCGGGGGAGATCTACTCCTACAATGAGCAGTTCTTC
CASSLGLAGEIYSYNEQFF
>TRBV18|NA|NA|TRBJ1-2
TGTGCCAGCTCGACAGAGCCCCTCTATGGCTACACCTTC
CASSTEPLYGYTF
>TRBV14|TRBD2|NA|TRBJ2-3
TGTGCCAGCAGCCAAATTGAGCGGGGGGTCCCCACAGATACGCAGTATTTT
CASSQIERGVPTDTQYF
>TRBV5-1|TRBD1|NA|TRBJ1-2
TGCGCCAGCAGCTGGACAGGGGGAGATGGCTACACCTTC
CASSWTGGDGYTF
>TRBV7-9|NA|NA|TRBJ1-2
TGTGCCAGCAGCTGGGAGGCCGGTGGCTACACCTTC
CASSWEAGGYTF
>TRBV7-8|NA|NA|TRBJ2-2
TGTGCCAGCAGCTTACTACGACAGACGAACACCGGGGAGCTGTTTTTT
CASSLLRQTNTGELFF
>TRBV7-6|TRBD1|NA|TRBJ1-1
TGTGCCAGCAGCAGACAGGGGTTGGGGGGCACTGAAGCTTTCTTT
CASSRQGLGGTEAFF
>TRBV5-6|NA|NA|TRBJ1-2
TGTGCCAGCAGCCAGGGACACCCTAACTATGGCTACACCTTC
CASSQGHPNYGYTF
>TRBV2|NA|NA|TRBJ1-4
TGTGCCAGCAGTGAATCGAGGGCAACTAATGAAAAACTGTTTTTT
CASSESRATNEKLFF
>TRBV3-1/TRBV3-2|NA|NA|TRBJ1-6
TGTGCCAGCAGCCAAGCTTTTCAGGCCCGCTCACCCCTCCACTTT
CASSQAFQARSPLHF
>TRBV20-1|NA|once|TRBJ1-2
TGCAGTGCCGACAGTACCTATGGCTACACCTTC
CSADSTYGYTF